A selection of T cell receptor beta chains follows, all from one sample in a study of blood T cell repertoires in COVID-19. Generated by immunoSEQ multiplex PCR, the TCRdb table keeps only in-frame clones and is missing some. The sample holds about 220,000 clones, approximately 80% seen once. Sequenced: PBMCs or T cells enriched from blood (not recorded which). The receptors shown here come from a woman in her sixties or seventies who had recovered from COVID-19. Each CDR3 is given with its conserved first and last residue. D genes are given only for firm matches. The size entry is marked missing in some rows and otherwise reads once, few, many or a size class.

J: TRBJ2-5
size: -
V: TRBV12-3/TRBV12-4
D: -
DNA: TGTGCCAGCAGTGCCCAGGAAGAGACCCAGTACTTC
CDR3: CASSAQEETQYF

J: TRBJ2-2
size: -
V: TRBV10-3
D: TRBD2
DNA: TGTGCCATCAAGGCTAGCGGGAGGGAGGAGCTGTTTTTT
CDR3: CAIKASGREELFF

J: TRBJ1-2
size: few
V: TRBV7-3
D: -
DNA: TGTGCCACCGGCGACGGGAATGTAGCTGGCTACACCTTC
CDR3: CATGDGNVAGYTF

J: TRBJ2-1
size: -
V: TRBV7-2
D: TRBD2
DNA: TGTGCCAGCAGCTTAACCTGGCGGGGGTTATACAATGAGCAGTTCTTC
CDR3: CASSLTWRGLYNEQFF

J: TRBJ2-2
size: -
V: TRBV19
D: TRBD1
DNA: TGTGCCAGCAGACGGCCCGGGACAGGGCGCTCCACCGGGGAGCTGTTTTTT
CDR3: CASRRPGTGRSTGELFF

J: TRBJ2-1
size: -
V: TRBV18
D: TRBD1
DNA: TGTGCCAGCTCCCCGGGACAGGGTGGCAATGAGCAGTTCTTC
CDR3: CASSPGQGGNEQFF

J: TRBJ2-1
size: once
V: TRBV12-3/TRBV12-4
D: TRBD2
DNA: TGTGCCAGCAGTTTAGTCGGGACTAGAGTGGTCTTC
CDR3: CASSLVGTRVVF

J: TRBJ1-4
size: -
V: TRBV27
D: -
DNA: TGTGCCAGCAGTTTTAGCTCTCAGGGGTCGGGTGAAAAACTGTTTTTT
CDR3: CASSFSSQGSGEKLFF

J: TRBJ1-2
size: -
V: TRBV30
D: -
DNA: TGTGCCTGGAGTTCGGGACTTACTAGTGGCTACACCTTC
CDR3: CAWSSGLTSGYTF

J: TRBJ1-5
size: -
V: TRBV24-1
D: -
DNA: TGTGCCACCAGTGATTCATCCAGGGGATCTGCCCAGCATTTT
CDR3: CATSDSSRGSAQHF

J: TRBJ1-1
size: -
V: TRBV28
D: -
DNA: TGTGCCAGCAGTTTAGGGGGGAGGAGCACTGAAGCTTTCTTT
CDR3: CASSLGGRSTEAFF

J: TRBJ2-2
size: -
V: TRBV7-9
D: -
DNA: TGTGCCAGCAGCACGCCCGGGACTCATTCCACCGGGGAGCTGTTTTTT
CDR3: CASSTPGTHSTGELFF

J: TRBJ1-2
size: -
V: TRBV19
D: -
DNA: TGTGCCAGTAAAACACAGAGAGACTATGGCTACACCTTC
CDR3: CASKTQRDYGYTF

J: TRBJ2-1
size: -
V: TRBV3-1/TRBV3-2
D: -
DNA: TGTGCCAGCACCCTAGGGGTCAATGAGCAGTTCTTC
CDR3: CASTLGVNEQFF

J: TRBJ1-1
size: -
V: TRBV7-9
D: -
DNA: TGTGCCAGCAGCCCTACGACAGAGAACACTGAAGCTTTCTTT
CDR3: CASSPTTENTEAFF

J: TRBJ2-1
size: -
V: TRBV2
D: -
DNA: TGTGCCAGCAGGATAACGGTCGCCGATGAGCAGTTCTTC
CDR3: CASRITVADEQFF

J: TRBJ2-7
size: -
V: TRBV20-1
D: -
DNA: TGCAGTGCTAGTATAGGGGCCGCCTACGAGCAGTACTTC
CDR3: CSASIGAAYEQYF

J: TRBJ2-7
size: -
V: TRBV15
D: -
DNA: TGTGCCACCAGCAGAGATCTCAGGGCTAGCTCCTACGAGCAGTACTTC
CDR3: CATSRDLRASSYEQYF

J: TRBJ2-3
size: -
V: TRBV7-9
D: -
DNA: TGTGCCAGCAGCTCGTCGGTTACGCAGTATTTT
CDR3: CASSSSVTQYF

J: TRBJ2-2
size: -
V: TRBV7-2
D: -
DNA: TGTGCCAGCACCTCAGGGGCACCGAACACCGGGGAGCTGTTTTTT
CDR3: CASTSGAPNTGELFF

J: TRBJ1-1
size: -
V: TRBV5-6
D: -
DNA: TGTGCCAGCAGCTTGGTACTCGAGGGCACTGAAGCTTTCTTT
CDR3: CASSLVLEGTEAFF

J: TRBJ1-2
size: -
V: TRBV7-8
D: -
DNA: TGTGCCAGCAGCTTAGACGCGTGGGGCGGCTACACCTTC
CDR3: CASSLDAWGGYTF

J: TRBJ2-2
size: -
V: TRBV19
D: -
DNA: TGTGCCAGTACCGGACAGATCAGAACCGGGGAGCTGTTTTTT
CDR3: CASTGQIRTGELFF

J: TRBJ2-7
size: -
V: TRBV7-8
D: TRBD1
DNA: TGTGCCAGCAGCCCCCCGACAGGGGGAGAGCAGTACTTC
CDR3: CASSPPTGGEQYF

J: TRBJ1-4
size: -
V: TRBV3-1/TRBV3-2
D: -
DNA: TGTGCCAGCAGCCTCAGGGGCGCGGGTGAAAAACTGTTTTTT
CDR3: CASSLRGAGEKLFF

J: TRBJ2-5
size: -
V: TRBV19
D: TRBD1
DNA: TGTGCCAGCAGGGACAGACAAGAGACCCAGTACTTC
CDR3: CASRDRQETQYF

J: TRBJ2-2
size: -
V: TRBV19
D: -
DNA: TGTGCCACCGCGGGACAGACTACCGGGGAGCTGTTTTTT
CDR3: CATAGQTTGELFF

J: TRBJ2-7
size: -
V: TRBV19
D: TRBD2
DNA: TGTGCCAGTAGTAGACTAGCGGGGCACTCCTACGAGCAGTACTTC
CDR3: CASSRLAGHSYEQYF

J: TRBJ2-5
size: -
V: TRBV19
D: -
DNA: TGTGCCAGTAGTATGGGCAGCCAAGAGACCCAGTACTTC
CDR3: CASSMGSQETQYF

J: TRBJ1-4
size: once
V: TRBV6-5
D: -
DNA: TGTGCCAGCAGTTACGCGACAGGCCTGAATGAAAAACTGTTTTTT
CDR3: CASSYATGLNEKLFF

J: TRBJ1-5
size: once
V: TRBV7-2
D: -
DNA: TGTGCCAGCAGCTTAATGGGACAACATCAGCCCCAGCATTTT
CDR3: CASSLMGQHQPQHF

J: TRBJ1-1
size: -
V: TRBV12-3/TRBV12-4
D: -
DNA: TGTGCCAGCAGTACAACTAGGGGGTATGAAGCTTTCTTT
CDR3: CASSTTRGYEAFF

J: TRBJ1-6
size: -
V: TRBV7-8
D: -
DNA: TGTGCCAGCAGCTACGAAGGGGGTTCTTCACCCCTCCACTTT
CDR3: CASSYEGGSSPLHF

J: TRBJ2-2
size: -
V: TRBV11-1
D: TRBD1
DNA: TGTGCCAGCAGCTTAGCGACAGGGCAGACCGGGGAGCTGTTTTTT
CDR3: CASSLATGQTGELFF

J: TRBJ1-3
size: once
V: TRBV10-1
D: -
DNA: TGCGCCAGCAGTGACCCTGGTGGAGCTGGAAACACCATATATTTT
CDR3: CASSDPGGAGNTIYF

J: TRBJ2-3
size: -
V: TRBV6-5
D: -
DNA: TGTGCCAGCAGGGGAGCGGGCCGCACAGATACGCAGTATTTT
CDR3: CASRGAGRTDTQYF

J: TRBJ2-3
size: -
V: TRBV6-4
D: -
DNA: TGTGCCAGCAGTGTGGAGTTGCATGATACGCAGTATTTT
CDR3: CASSVELHDTQYF

J: TRBJ1-2
size: -
V: TRBV9
D: -
DNA: TGTGCCAGCAGCGCCTATACAGGGTTCGATGGCTACACCTTC
CDR3: CASSAYTGFDGYTF

J: TRBJ1-2
size: -
V: TRBV5-4
D: -
DNA: TGTGCCAGCACCATTCAAGGGGGTGGATATGGCTACACCTTC
CDR3: CASTIQGGGYGYTF

J: TRBJ2-7
size: -
V: TRBV14
D: TRBD2
DNA: TGTGCCAGCAGCCAGTTCCCGGGACTACCTTCCTACGAGCAGTACTTC
CDR3: CASSQFPGLPSYEQYF

J: TRBJ1-1
size: -
V: TRBV6-2/TRBV6-3
D: -
DNA: TGTGCCAGCAGTTACGTGGGGCTGGGCACTGAAGCTTTCTTT
CDR3: CASSYVGLGTEAFF

J: TRBJ2-3
size: -
V: TRBV27
D: TRBD1
DNA: TGTGCCAGCAGTAGGACAGGGGTGAGAGATACGCAGTATTTT
CDR3: CASSRTGVRDTQYF

J: TRBJ2-1
size: -
V: TRBV7-9
D: TRBD2
DNA: TGTGCCAGCATTTGGTCTAGCGGGAACAATGAGCAGTTCTTC
CDR3: CASIWSSGNNEQFF

J: TRBJ2-7
size: -
V: TRBV6-5
D: -
DNA: TGTGCCAGCAGTTACACGTCAGAAACCTACGAGCAGTACTTC
CDR3: CASSYTSETYEQYF

J: TRBJ2-2
size: -
V: TRBV6-5
D: -
DNA: TGTGCCAGCACGCCTACGGGACACGGCACCGGGGAGCTGTTTTTT
CDR3: CASTPTGHGTGELFF

J: TRBJ1-3
size: -
V: TRBV27
D: -
DNA: TGTGCCAGCAGCCCGACCGAGGATGGAAACACCATATATTTT
CDR3: CASSPTEDGNTIYF

J: TRBJ2-3
size: -
V: TRBV5-4
D: -
DNA: TGTGCCAGCAGCTTGTTATCTGCGGATACGCAGTATTTT
CDR3: CASSLLSADTQYF

J: TRBJ1-6
size: -
V: TRBV12-5
D: TRBD1
DNA: TGTGCTAGTGGTTTGGGAGGGACAGCACAACCCCTCCACTTT
CDR3: CASGLGGTAQPLHF

J: TRBJ1-3
size: once
V: TRBV12-5
D: TRBD1
DNA: TGTGCTAGTGGTTTGGGCCTCACAGGGGGCTCTGGAAACACCATATATTTT
CDR3: CASGLGLTGGSGNTIYF

J: TRBJ1-3
size: -
V: TRBV5-1
D: TRBD1
DNA: TGCGCCAGCAGCCTTCGACAGGGGAGGTCTGGAAACACCATATATTTT
CDR3: CASSLRQGRSGNTIYF

J: TRBJ1-1
size: -
V: TRBV11-2
D: -
DNA: TGTGCCAGCAGCTTAGATCTGGGGCCGGAAGCTTTCTTT
CDR3: CASSLDLGPEAFF

J: TRBJ1-5
size: -
V: TRBV19
D: TRBD1
DNA: TGTGCCAGTAGTATAGAAACAGGGGTCGGTCAGCCCCAGCATTTT
CDR3: CASSIETGVGQPQHF

J: TRBJ1-5
size: few
V: TRBV6-5
D: -
DNA: TGTGCCAGCAGTTACGAGTGGAGCAATCAGCCCCAGCATTTT
CDR3: CASSYEWSNQPQHF

J: TRBJ2-5
size: few
V: TRBV15
D: TRBD2
DNA: TGTGCCACCAGCGCGAGACTAGCGGAAGAGACCCAGTACTTC
CDR3: CATSARLAEETQYF

J: TRBJ1-4
size: -
V: TRBV4-3
D: TRBD1
DNA: TGCGCCAGCAGCCAAACCGGGACAGGTCCTGAAAAACTGTTTTTT
CDR3: CASSQTGTGPEKLFF

J: TRBJ2-7
size: -
V: TRBV21-1
D: -
DNA: TGTGCCAGCAGCAAATGGGACAGGACCTACGAGCAGTACTTC
CDR3: CASSKWDRTYEQYF

J: TRBJ2-7
size: -
V: TRBV29-1
D: -
DNA: TGCAGCGTTGAAGTAGGGGGCTCCTACGAGCAGTACTTC
CDR3: CSVEVGGSYEQYF